This TCR beta chain came from a study of T cells after somatic rescue of genetic block. Clones were sequenced by immunoSEQ multiplex PCR, and TCRdb holds only the in-frame ones, with some missing. The sample lists about 63,000 clones, about 92% occurring once. V was clipped by 1 base and J by 7 bases, with 11 bases between them. CDR1 and CDR2 (germline): SGHAT, FQDESV (reference sequence). The CDR3 has 13 amino acids. The specimen sequenced was peripheral blood mononuclear cells (PBMCs). This clonotype was sampled from a man aged 40-49 years. V gene TRBV11-1 combines with J gene TRBJ2-7; no clear D gene. The CDR3 reads CASSLGGSSEQYF. The CDR3 DNA follows: TGTGCCAGCAGCTTAGGAGGTTCTTCGGAGCAGTACTTC.